What follows are 20 T cell receptor beta chains derived from one specimen sequenced in a study of T cell changes during pregnancy in multiple sclerosis. Produced via immunoSEQ multiplex PCR; TCRdb's table is partial and in-frame only. The sample holds about 31,000 clones, about nine tenths seen once. This specimen consisted of CD8+ T cells from peripheral blood mononuclear cells, obtained in the second trimester of pregnancy. Receptors were obtained from a female donor with multiple sclerosis, enrolled in a pregnancy study.

The chain uses TRBV6-5 and TRBJ1-5; 7 bases line up with TRBD1. CDR3 length equals 14 residues. CDR1 and CDR2 (germline): MNHEY, SVGAGI. After removal of 7 bases from V and 7 bases from J, the junction contained 10 bases not matched to a gene. The CDR3, as DNA: TGTGCCAGCACCATCAGACAGGGTCGCCAGCCCCAGCATTTT. Translated: CASTIRQGRQPQHF.

This clone turned up a few times. The chain uses TRBV4-1 and TRBJ2-7, with 11 bases identical to TRBD2. CDR1 is MGHRA, CDR2 YSYEKL, per germline. The length of the CDR3 is 18 residues. The trim removed 0 bases at V and 3 bases at J, leaving 10 bases unmatched. The CDR3 nucleotides read TGCGCCAGCAGCCAAGATGGGAGCACTAGCGGGAGCCGCTACGAGCAGTACTTC. Its protein is CASSQDGSTSGSRYEQYF.

This chain joins TRBV7-6 and TRBJ1-1; D might be TRBD1 (6 bases). Germline V CDR1 and CDR2: SGHVS, FNYEAQ. The CDR3 covers 13 residues. The ends were cut back, 2 bases at V and 4 bases at J, with 8 bases in the middle. This chain's CDR3 is CASSLTGFTEAFF. The CDR3 DNA reads as TGTGCCAGCAGCTTAACAGGGTTCACTGAAGCTTTCTTT.

The chain recombines TRBV9 with TRBJ1-2; D remains unclear. Trimming shortened V by 4 bases and J by 3 bases, and 7 bases separated the two germline ends. CDR1 and CDR2 (germline): SGDLS, YYNGEE. CDR3 length: 12 residues. CDR3 nucleotide sequence: TGTGCCAGCAGCAATCGTGACTATGGCTACACCTTC. Translated, it gives CASSNRDYGYTF.

The V gene is TRBV4-2, the J gene TRBJ1-1; TRBD1 might be the D (5 bases). CDR1 and CDR2 (germline): LGHNA, YNFKEQ. The V gene lost 0 bases and the J gene lost 4 bases, with 9 bases spanning the gap. The CDR3 sequence is 14 residues long. This CDR3 is CASSQDVGGTEAFF. CDR3 coding DNA: TGTGCCAGCAGCCAAGATGTGGGGGGCACTGAAGCTTTCTTT.

The genes are TRBV19 and TRBJ2-1, with D possibly TRBD2 on 6 matching bases. The germline V gene has CDR1 LNHDA and CDR2 SQIVND (reference sequence). The V end lost 3 bases, the J end lost 3 bases, and 12 bases lay between the germline ends. The CDR3 covers 15 residues. The CDR3 DNA sequence: TGTGCCAGTAGTATGGGGACTCTCCACTACAATGAGCAGTTCTTC. Translation gives CASSMGTLHYNEQFF. Drawing the rest from reference TRBV19 and TRBJ2-1, the complete variable domain is DGGITQSPKYLFRKEGQNVTLSCEQNLNHDAMYWYRQDPGQGLRLIYYSQIVNDFQKGDIAEGYSVSREKKESFPLTVTSAQKNPTAFYLCASSMGTLHYNEQFFGPGTRLTVL.

The V gene is TRBV5-1, the J gene TRBJ2-7, with D tentatively TRBD2 (6 bases). V was cut by 4 bases and J by 0 bases, with 14 bases left in between. CDR1 is SGHRS and CDR2 is YFSETQ in the germline V gene. CDR3 length equals 15 residues. CDR3 sequence: CASSGRRGSSYEQYF. In nucleotides, the CDR3 is TGCGCCAGCAGCGGGAGGCGGGGAAGCTCCTACGAGCAGTACTTC.

The chain joins TRBV28 to TRBJ2-1; 9 nucleotides agree with TRBD1. With V trimmed by 3 bases and J by 2 bases, 5 bases remained unmatched. CDR3 length: 16 amino acids. Germline loops: CDR1 MDHEN, CDR2 SYDVKM. The CDR3 region has the DNA TGTGCCAGCAGTTTCATACAGGGGGCAACCTACAATGAGCAGTTCTTC. Translating it yields CASSFIQGATYNEQFF.

V gene TRBV11-2 combines with J gene TRBJ2-1; the match to TRBD2 covers 9 bases. V lost 8 bases and J lost 8; bases outside the gene matches: 16. The CDR3 spans 16 residues. Germline CDR1 and CDR2: SGHAT and FQNNGV. CDR3 DNA: TGTGCCAGCCGCTGGCTCGGGGTAGCGGGAGCAGATGAGCAGTTCTTC. Amino acids: CASRWLGVAGADEQFF. The whole variable domain, remainder taken from reference TRBV11-2 and TRBJ2-1, is EAGVAQSPRYKIIEKRQSVAFWCNPISGHATLYWYQQILGQGPKLLIQFQNNGVVDDSQLPKDRFSAERLKGVDSTLKIQPAKLEDSAVYLCASRWLGVAGADEQFFGPGTRLTVL.

The chain is built from TRBV5-4 and TRBJ2-1; tentatively, D is TRBD2 (6 bases). The germline V and J ends were trimmed by 6 bases and 0 bases, with 13 bases remaining between them. The CDR3 is 15 amino acids. CDR1 is SGHNT, CDR2 YYREEE, per germline (reference sequence). The CDR3 sequence: CASNPGTGSYNEQFF. In DNA form, the CDR3 reads TGTGCCAGCAACCCCGGGACTGGCTCCTACAATGAGCAGTTCTTC. Based on the CDR3 plus reference TRBV5-4 and TRBJ2-1, the full variable domain is ETGVTQSPTHLIKTRGQQVTLRCSSQSGHNTVSWYQQALGQGPQFIFQYYREEENGRGNFPPRFSGLQFPNYSSELNVNALELDDSALYLCASNPGTGSYNEQFFGPGTRLTVL.

V gene TRBV21-1 combines with J gene TRBJ1-3; the listed D gene, TRBD1, was not tested against the DNA. TRBV21-1 is noted as a pseudogene. The CDR3 extends over 17 amino acids. CDR3 DNA sequence: TGTGCCAGCAGCAAGAGACACAGCTCGAGCTCTGGAAACACCATATATTTT. Protein sequence: CASSKRHSSSSGNTIYF.

V usage is TRBV7-9 and J usage is TRBJ2-3; 7 nucleotides match TRBD1. J was trimmed by 4 bases and V by 5 bases; bases with no gene match: 9. The CDR3 is 15 amino acids. CDR1 is SEHNR, CDR2 FQNEAQ, per germline (reference sequence). CDR3 sequence reads: CASSRDGQGADTQYF. The CDR3 DNA reads TGTGCCAGCAGCAGAGATGGGCAGGGGGCAGATACGCAGTATTTT.

This chain links TRBV27 with TRBJ2-7, with D perhaps TRBD2 (6 bases). The CDR3 is 13 amino acids. The germline gives CDR1 MNHEY, CDR2 SMNVEV (reference sequence). V was clipped by 5 bases and J by 5 bases, with 13 bases between them. The CDR3 loop is CASSRGNFNEQYF. The CDR3 coding sequence is TGTGCCAGCAGTCGCGGGAATTTCAACGAGCAGTACTTC.

J is TRBJ2-1 and V is TRBV13; 9 bases map to TRBD1. The CDR3 runs 16 residues. V lost 4 bases and J lost 6; bases outside the gene matches: 10. Germline lookup yields CDR1 PRHDT and CDR2 FYEKMQ (reference sequence). For the CDR3, the DNA is TGTGCCAGCAGCTCACTGACGGGACAGGGTCGCAATGAGCAGTTCTTC. Its translation: CASSSLTGQGRNEQFF.

V is TRBV7-9 and J is TRBJ2-3; 8 bases line up with TRBD2. V lost 4 bases, J lost 2 bases, and 8 bases stayed unmatched. Germline V gives CDR1 SEHNR, CDR2 FQNEAQ (reference sequence). There are 16 residues in the CDR3. CDR3 sequence reads: CASSSPLAESTDTQYF. CDR3 nucleotide sequence: TGTGCCAGCAGCTCGCCACTAGCGGAGTCCACAGATACGCAGTATTTT.

The CDR3, as DNA: TGTGCCAGCAGTCAAGGACAGGGGAACACTGAAGCTTTCTTT. It encodes CASSQGQGNTEAFF. This chain joins TRBV7-9 and TRBJ1-1, with 8 positions matching TRBD1. The CDR3 spans 14 residues. V lost 6 bases and J lost 1; bases outside the gene matches: 4. Germline loops: CDR1 SEHNR, CDR2 FQNEAQ (reference sequence).

This chain connects TRBV27 to TRBJ1-1; 8 nucleotides align to TRBD1. This CDR3 has 14 amino acids. V shed 6 bases and J 2 bases; nucleotides not matched to a gene: 5. The germline V gene encodes CDR1 MNHEY and CDR2 SMNVEV (reference sequence). CDR3 coding DNA: TGTGCCAGCAGCCAAGACAGGGGTAACACTGAAGCTTTCTTT. Its protein product is CASSQDRGNTEAFF.

By share of the sample, this clone is medium-sized (0.01 to 0.1%). The rearrangement uses TRBV6-6 and TRBJ1-5; the D gene is possibly TRBD1 (6 bases). Germline V CDR1 and CDR2: MNHNY, SVGAGI (reference sequence). There are 15 residues in the CDR3. V lost 2 bases to trimming and J lost 4 bases, with 12 bases between them. As DNA, the CDR3 is TGTGCCAGCAGTTACGGGTACCAGGGGAATCAGCCCCAGCATTTT. This sequence encodes CASSYGYQGNQPQHF.

J is TRBJ1-1 and V is TRBV30; 7 bases are a match to TRBD1. The junction had 18 bases not matched to a gene; V was cut back by 4 bases and J by 10 bases. The CDR3 is 15 residues long. Germline V gives CDR1 GTSNPN, CDR2 SVGIG (reference sequence). CDR3: CAWKGLTGQALGAFF. The CDR3 nucleotides read TGTGCCTGGAAGGGATTAACAGGACAGGCCCTCGGAGCTTTCTTT.

J is TRBJ2-2 and V is TRBV11-2; 10 bases are a match to TRBD2. Germline CDR1 is SGHAT and CDR2 is FQNNGV. V shed 3 bases, J shed 4 bases, and the junction held 5 bases outside the gene matches. The CDR3 extends over 16 amino acids. This CDR3 is CASSLSGRAITGELFF. The CDR3 region has the DNA TGTGCCAGCAGCTTGAGCGGGAGGGCTATCACCGGGGAGCTGTTTTTT. The full variable domain, completed using reference TRBV11-2 and TRBJ2-2, is EAGVAQSPRYKIIEKRQSVAFWCNPISGHATLYWYQQILGQGPKLLIQFQNNGVVDDSQLPKDRFSAERLKGVDSTLKIQPAKLEDSAVYLCASSLSGRAITGELFFGEGSRLTVL.